The clone carrying this T cell receptor beta chain appeared many times. The antigen remains unidentified. This entry is derived from a study of T cells after posttransplantation cyclophosphamide. Sequencing used immunoSEQ multiplex PCR; TCRdb keeps in-frame clones, though not all of them. The sample is made up of tens of thousands of clones, none counted only once. On the day of bone marrow donation, the related graft donor provided peripheral blood. Study-level points and caveats: Donor CD8+ memory clones often dominated recipient blood repertoires at later times. After PTCy, TRB diversity resembled that of CNI/methotrexate controls. Skin or GI-infiltrating T cells shared few TRB sequences with blood.

With 5 bases clipped from V and 7 bases from J, the junction kept 4 bases outside the gene matches. The germline CDR1 and CDR2 sequences are SGHRS and YFSETQ. This CDR3 has 13 residues. The source of this sequence is a woman aged 60 to 75 in good health, CMV-negative, and a related stem cell transplant donor. V usage is TRBV5-1 and J usage is TRBJ1-2; 11 bases align to TRBD1. The sequenced material came from PBMCs. This CDR3 is CASSAGTGGGYTF. The DNA for the CDR3 is TGCGCCAGCAGTGCCGGGACAGGGGGTGGCTACACCTTC. Drawing the rest from reference TRBV5-1 and TRBJ1-2, the complete variable domain is KAGVTQTPRYLIKTRGQQVTLSCSPISGHRSVSWYQQTPGQGLQFLFEYFSETQRNKGNFPGRFSGRQFSNSRSEMNVSTLELGDSALYLCASSAGTGGGYTFGSGTRLTVV.